The rows below give T cell receptor beta chains drawn from one sample of a study of cytomegalovirus exposure and HLA in healthy donors. Libraries were prepared by immunoSEQ multiplex PCR; TCRdb keeps only in-frame clonotypes and omits some of them. This sample's table reports tens of thousands of clones. Sequencing was carried out using PBMCs. These TCRs come from a man aged 45-65 years in good health and CMV-seropositive. Both conserved end residues are trimmed from each CDR3.

V gene: TRBV4-3
J gene: TRBJ2-6
CDR3 protein: ASSRTASGANVLT

V gene: TRBV18
J gene: TRBJ1-5
CDR3 protein: ASSPPGTGHQPQH

V gene: TRBV5-1
J gene: TRBJ1-1
CDR3 protein: ASSFGTVFSTEAF

V gene: TRBV30
J gene: TRBJ2-3
CDR3 protein: AWSGRDRGFTDTQY

V gene: TRBV5-1
J gene: TRBJ1-1
CDR3 protein: ASSRWSYTEAF

V gene: TRBV5-6
J gene: TRBJ2-3
CDR3 protein: ASSRGTSTDTQY

V gene: TRBV28
J gene: TRBJ2-5
CDR3 protein: ASSSGTSGETQY

V gene: TRBV10-3
J gene: TRBJ2-3
CDR3 protein: AISDATQGRTDTQY

V gene: TRBV19
J gene: TRBJ2-6
CDR3 protein: ASSTAGSGANVLT

V gene: TRBV4-3
J gene: TRBJ1-1
CDR3 protein: ASSQVRGGGLNTEAF

V gene: TRBV5-4
J gene: TRBJ1-1
CDR3 protein: ASSSKTGNTEAF

V gene: TRBV19
J gene: TRBJ2-1
CDR3 protein: ASRPGQGINEQF

V gene: TRBV5-6
J gene: TRBJ2-1
CDR3 protein: ASSSGLAFYNEQF

V gene: TRBV5-6
J gene: TRBJ2-3
CDR3 protein: ASTLAGSADTQY

V gene: TRBV30
J gene: TRBJ2-1
CDR3 protein: AWSALRYNEQF

V gene: TRBV7-9
J gene: TRBJ2-5
CDR3 protein: ASSSGRETQY

V gene: TRBV7-2
J gene: TRBJ2-2
CDR3 protein: ASSLNREAGELF

V gene: TRBV30
J gene: TRBJ1-2
CDR3 protein: AWSGSGGYGYT

V gene: TRBV6-1
J gene: TRBJ1-3
CDR3 protein: AGGTGELGGNTIY

V gene: TRBV30
J gene: TRBJ2-3
CDR3 protein: ALWPRTAQGTDTQY

V gene: TRBV15
J gene: TRBJ1-1
CDR3 protein: ATSVPGQLMNTEAF

V gene: TRBV5-1
J gene: TRBJ2-1
CDR3 protein: ASSLTSGGTYNEQF

V gene: TRBV30
J gene: TRBJ2-1
CDR3 protein: AYGLAGINEQF

V gene: TRBV4-3
J gene: TRBJ2-7
CDR3 protein: ASSQTTGVGGQY

V gene: TRBV13
J gene: TRBJ1-3
CDR3 protein: ASTLRQVSGNTIY

V gene: TRBV5-1
J gene: TRBJ2-5
CDR3 protein: ASSRQGEETQY